The 6 T cell receptor beta chains below all came from one sample that was sequenced in a study of OX40 agonist ivuxolimab in advanced cancers. Repertoires were generated with immunoSEQ multiplex PCR, while TCRdb's copy carries only in-frame clones and drops some. The sample holds 20,000 to 25,000 clones, approximately 85% seen once. The specimen was CD4+ or CD8+ T cells sorted from blood, collected in a trial of the OX40 agonist ivuxolimab. These TCRs come from an adult with an advanced solid tumor such as melanoma, head and neck, liver or kidney cancer.

This chain links TRBV9 with TRBJ2-7, with 7 bases aligning to TRBD1. This CDR3 spans 16 amino acids. The germline gives CDR1 SGDLS, CDR2 YYNGEE. Unmatched junction bases numbered 6, after V lost 0 bases and J lost 0 bases. The CDR3 nucleotides are TGTGCCAGCAGCGTAGGTTTAGGGACAGACTCCTACGAGCAGTACTTC. Translating gives CASSVGLGTDSYEQYF.

The chain carries TRBV7-8 and TRBJ1-4, with D maybe TRBD1 (6 bases). With 1 base removed from V and 8 bases from J, the gap between germline ends came to 11 bases. This CDR3 contains 14 residues. Germline V CDR1 and CDR2: SGHVS, FQNEAQ. Here the CDR3 reads CASSLDRVKEKLFF. CDR3 coding DNA: TGTGCCAGCAGCTTAGACAGGGTGAAAGAAAAACTGTTTTTT.

The chain has TRBV11-2 and TRBJ2-2; the D is unclear. Trimming left V 2 bases short and J 5 bases short, with 21 bases between. The germline gives CDR1 SGHAT, CDR2 FQNNGV. The CDR3 length is 18 residues. CDR3 loop: CASSLTVARGIKTGELFF. CDR3 nucleotide sequence: TGTGCCAGCAGCTTAACGGTAGCCAGAGGTATTAAAACCGGGGAGCTGTTTTTT.

A few counts support this clone. This chain connects TRBV4-3 to TRBJ2-7; TRBD2 aligns across 7 bases. The germline gives CDR1 LGHNA, CDR2 YSLEER. The length of the CDR3 is 16 residues. V lost 0 bases and J lost 7; bases outside the gene matches: 12. This chain's CDR3 is CASSQDVAGGSVEQYF. The CDR3 DNA reads as TGCGCCAGCAGCCAAGATGTGGCGGGCGGGAGCGTGGAGCAGTACTTC.

V gene TRBV15 combines with J gene TRBJ2-7; D perhaps matches TRBD2 (6 bases). CDR1 is LNHNV and CDR2 is YYDKDF in the germline V gene (reference sequence). With 1 base removed from V and 7 bases from J, the gap between germline ends came to 14 bases. The CDR3 loop spans 14 amino acids. This CDR3 is CATSRGGGAREQYF. The CDR3 DNA is TGTGCCACCAGCAGAGGTGGCGGGGCACGGGAGCAGTACTTC. The variable domain in full, with the rest retrieved from reference TRBV15 and TRBJ2-7, is DAMVIQNPRYQVTQFGKPVTLSCSQTLNHNVMYWYQQKSSQAPKLLFHYYDKDFNNEADTPDNFQSRRPNTSFCFLDIRSPGLGDTAMYLCATSRGGGAREQYFGPGTRLTVT.

This chain joins TRBV5-6 and TRBJ2-7; TRBD1 matches at 9 bases. The CDR3 spans 14 residues. V shed 0 bases and J 2 bases; nucleotides not matched to a gene: 0. CDR1 and CDR2 (germline): SGHDT, YYEEEE. CDR3 sequence reads: CASSLGQGAYEQYF. The CDR3 DNA is TGTGCCAGCAGCTTGGGACAGGGGGCCTACGAGCAGTACTTC.